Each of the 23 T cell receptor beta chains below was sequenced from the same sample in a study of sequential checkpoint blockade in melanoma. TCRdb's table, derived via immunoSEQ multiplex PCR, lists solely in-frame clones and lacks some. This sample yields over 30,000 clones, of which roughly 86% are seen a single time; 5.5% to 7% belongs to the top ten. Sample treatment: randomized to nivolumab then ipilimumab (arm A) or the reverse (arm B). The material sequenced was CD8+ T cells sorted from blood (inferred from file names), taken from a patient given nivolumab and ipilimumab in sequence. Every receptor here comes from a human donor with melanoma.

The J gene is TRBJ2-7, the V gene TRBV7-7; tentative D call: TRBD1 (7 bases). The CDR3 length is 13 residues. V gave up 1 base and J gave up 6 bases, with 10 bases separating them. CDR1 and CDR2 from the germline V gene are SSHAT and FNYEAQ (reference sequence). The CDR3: CASSLDQGGEQYF. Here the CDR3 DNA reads TGTGCCAGCAGCTTAGATCAGGGGGGCGAGCAGTACTTC. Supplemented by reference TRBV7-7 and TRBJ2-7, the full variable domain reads GAGVSQSPRYKVTKRGQDVTLRCDPISSHATLYWYQQALGQGPEFLTYFNYEAQPDKSGLPSDRFSAERPEGSISTLTIQRTEQRDSAMYRCASSLDQGGEQYFGPGTRLTVT.

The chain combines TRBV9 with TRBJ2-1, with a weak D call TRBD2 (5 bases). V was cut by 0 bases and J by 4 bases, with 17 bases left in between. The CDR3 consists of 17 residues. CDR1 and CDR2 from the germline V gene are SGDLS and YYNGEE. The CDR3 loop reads CASSVEDRESVYNEQFF. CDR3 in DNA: TGTGCCAGCAGCGTAGAGGATAGGGAGTCGGTATACAATGAGCAGTTCTTC.

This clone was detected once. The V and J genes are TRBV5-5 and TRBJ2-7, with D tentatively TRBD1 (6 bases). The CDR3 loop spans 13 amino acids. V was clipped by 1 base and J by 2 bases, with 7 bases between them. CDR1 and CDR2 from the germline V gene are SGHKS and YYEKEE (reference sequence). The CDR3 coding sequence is TGTGCCAGCAGCTTGCCAGGGGCCTACGAGCAGTACTTC. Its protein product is CASSLPGAYEQYF.

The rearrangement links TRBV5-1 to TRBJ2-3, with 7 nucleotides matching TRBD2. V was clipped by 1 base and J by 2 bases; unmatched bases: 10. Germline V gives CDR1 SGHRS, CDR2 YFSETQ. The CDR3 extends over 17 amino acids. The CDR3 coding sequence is TGCGCCAGCAGCTTGTTTCTAGCGGAAGGCTACACAGATACGCAGTATTTT. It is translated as CASSLFLAEGYTDTQYF.

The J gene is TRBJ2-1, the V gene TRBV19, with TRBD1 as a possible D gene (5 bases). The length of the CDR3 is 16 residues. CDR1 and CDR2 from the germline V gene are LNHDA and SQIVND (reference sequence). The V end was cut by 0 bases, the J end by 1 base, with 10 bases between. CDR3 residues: CASSIDDQGSYNEQFF. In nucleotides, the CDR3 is TGTGCCAGTAGTATAGATGACCAGGGTTCCTACAATGAGCAGTTCTTC.

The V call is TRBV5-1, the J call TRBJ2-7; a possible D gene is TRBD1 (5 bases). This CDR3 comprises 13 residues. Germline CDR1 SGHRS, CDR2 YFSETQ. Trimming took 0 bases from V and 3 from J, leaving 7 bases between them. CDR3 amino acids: CASSLATDYEQYF. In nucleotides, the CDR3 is TGCGCCAGCAGCTTGGCGACAGACTACGAGCAGTACTTC.

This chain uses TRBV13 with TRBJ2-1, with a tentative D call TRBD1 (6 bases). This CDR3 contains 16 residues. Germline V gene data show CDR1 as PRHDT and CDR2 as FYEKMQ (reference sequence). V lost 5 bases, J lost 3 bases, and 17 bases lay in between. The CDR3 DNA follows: TGTGCCAGCAGCCTACTGGGGGCCTCTAACTACAATGAGCAGTTCTTC. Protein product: CASSLLGASNYNEQFF. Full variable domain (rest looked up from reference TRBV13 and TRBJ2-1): AAGVIQSPRHLIKEKRETATLKCYPIPRHDTVYWYQQGPGQDPQFLISFYEKMQSDKGSIPDRFSAQQFSDYHSELNMSSLELGDSALYFCASSLLGASNYNEQFFGPGTRLTVL.

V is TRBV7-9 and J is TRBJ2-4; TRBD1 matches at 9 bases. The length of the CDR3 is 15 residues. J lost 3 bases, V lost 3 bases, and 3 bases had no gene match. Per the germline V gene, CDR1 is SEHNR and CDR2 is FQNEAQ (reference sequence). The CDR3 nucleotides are TGTGCCAGCAGCTTGGGGACAGGGTTCAAAAACATTCAGTACTTC. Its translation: CASSLGTGFKNIQYF.

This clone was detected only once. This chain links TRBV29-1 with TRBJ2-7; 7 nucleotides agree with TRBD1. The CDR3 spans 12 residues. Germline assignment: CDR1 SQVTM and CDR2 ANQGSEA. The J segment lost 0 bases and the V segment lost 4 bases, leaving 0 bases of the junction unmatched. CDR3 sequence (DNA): TGCAGCGTTGGGGACAGCTCCTACGAGCAGTACTTC. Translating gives CSVGDSSYEQYF.

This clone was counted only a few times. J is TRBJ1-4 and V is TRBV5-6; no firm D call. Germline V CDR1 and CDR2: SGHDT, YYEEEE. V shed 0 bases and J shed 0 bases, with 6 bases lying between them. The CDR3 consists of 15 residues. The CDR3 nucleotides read TGTGCCAGCAGCTTGGGAGATACAACTAATGAAAAACTGTTTTTT. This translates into CASSLGDTTNEKLFF.

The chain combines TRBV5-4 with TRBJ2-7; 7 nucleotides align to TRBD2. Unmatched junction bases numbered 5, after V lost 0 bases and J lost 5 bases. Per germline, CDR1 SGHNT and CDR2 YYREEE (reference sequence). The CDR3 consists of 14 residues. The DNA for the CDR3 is TGTGCCAGCAGCTTGGCCGCGGGAGCGGACGAGCAGTACTTC. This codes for CASSLAAGADEQYF.

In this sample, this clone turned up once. CDR3 protein: CASSIGLRQFF. Here the CDR3 DNA reads TGTGCCAGTAGTATAGGCCTAAGGCAGTTCTTC. The chain is built from TRBV19 and TRBJ2-1; D is undetermined. V lost 1 base to trimming and J lost 12 bases, with 7 bases between them. The CDR3 totals 11 residues. The germline CDR1 and CDR2 sequences are LNHDA and SQIVND (reference sequence).

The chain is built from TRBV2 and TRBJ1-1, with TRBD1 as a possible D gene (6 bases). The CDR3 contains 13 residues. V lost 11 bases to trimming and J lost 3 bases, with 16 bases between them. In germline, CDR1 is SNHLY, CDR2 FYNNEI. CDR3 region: CAGSQGQHTEAFF. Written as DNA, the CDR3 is TGTGCCGGGTCCCAGGGACAACACACTGAAGCTTTCTTT.

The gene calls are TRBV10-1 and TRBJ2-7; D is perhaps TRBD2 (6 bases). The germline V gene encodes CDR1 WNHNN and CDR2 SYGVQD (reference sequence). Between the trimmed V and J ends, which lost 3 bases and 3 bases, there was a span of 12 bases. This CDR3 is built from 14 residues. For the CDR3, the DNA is TGCGCCAGCAGTGATCTGCGGGGTCACTACGAGCAGTACTTC. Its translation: CASSDLRGHYEQYF.

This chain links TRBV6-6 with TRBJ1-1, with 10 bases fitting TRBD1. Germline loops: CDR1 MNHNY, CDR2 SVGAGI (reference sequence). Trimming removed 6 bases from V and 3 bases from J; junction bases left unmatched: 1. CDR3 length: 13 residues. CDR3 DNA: TGTGCCAGCAGGGGGACAGGGGACACTGAAGCTTTCTTT. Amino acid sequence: CASRGTGDTEAFF.

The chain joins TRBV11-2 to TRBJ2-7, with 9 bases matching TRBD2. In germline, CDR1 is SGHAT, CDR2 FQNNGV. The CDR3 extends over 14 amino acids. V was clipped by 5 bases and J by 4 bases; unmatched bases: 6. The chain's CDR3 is CASSELAGSYEQYF. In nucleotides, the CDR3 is TGTGCCAGCAGCGAACTAGCGGGCTCTTACGAGCAGTACTTC.

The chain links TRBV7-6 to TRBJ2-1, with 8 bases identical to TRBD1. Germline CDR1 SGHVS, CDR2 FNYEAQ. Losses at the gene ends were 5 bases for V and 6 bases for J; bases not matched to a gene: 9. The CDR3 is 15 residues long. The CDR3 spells CASSTGQGYSNEQFF. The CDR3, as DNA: TGTGCCAGCAGCACCGGACAGGGTTATTCCAATGAGCAGTTCTTC.

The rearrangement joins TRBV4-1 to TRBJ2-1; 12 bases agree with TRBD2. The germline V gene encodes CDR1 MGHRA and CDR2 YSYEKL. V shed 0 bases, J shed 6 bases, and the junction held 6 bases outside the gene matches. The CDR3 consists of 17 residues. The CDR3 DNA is TGCGCCAGCAGCCAAGAACCCGGACTAGCGGGGATCAATGAGCAGTTCTTC. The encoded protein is CASSQEPGLAGINEQFF.

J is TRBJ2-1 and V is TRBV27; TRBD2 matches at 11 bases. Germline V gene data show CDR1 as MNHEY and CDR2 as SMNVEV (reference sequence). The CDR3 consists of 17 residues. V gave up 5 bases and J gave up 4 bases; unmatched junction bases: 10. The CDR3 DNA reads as TGTGCCAGCAGTCCCAACGTAGCGGGAGGGCTTTACAATGAGCAGTTCTTC. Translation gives CASSPNVAGGLYNEQFF.

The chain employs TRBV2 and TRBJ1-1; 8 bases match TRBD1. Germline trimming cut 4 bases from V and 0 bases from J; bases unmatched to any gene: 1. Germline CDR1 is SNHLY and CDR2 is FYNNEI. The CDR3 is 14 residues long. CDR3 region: CASSGTGMNTEAFF. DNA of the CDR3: TGTGCCAGCAGTGGGACAGGGATGAACACTGAAGCTTTCTTT.

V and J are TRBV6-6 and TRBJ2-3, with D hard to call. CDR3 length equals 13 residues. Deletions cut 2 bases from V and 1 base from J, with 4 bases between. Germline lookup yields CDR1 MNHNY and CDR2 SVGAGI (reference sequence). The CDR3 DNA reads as TGTGCCAGCAGTTACCCAGGCACAGATACGCAGTATTTT. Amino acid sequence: CASSYPGTDTQYF.

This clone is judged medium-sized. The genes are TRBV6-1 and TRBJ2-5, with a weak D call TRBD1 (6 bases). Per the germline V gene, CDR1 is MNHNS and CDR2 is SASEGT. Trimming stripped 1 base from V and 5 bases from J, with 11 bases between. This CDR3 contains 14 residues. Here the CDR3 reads CASSEGTGLETQYF. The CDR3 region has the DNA TGTGCCAGCAGTGAAGGTACAGGGTTGGAGACCCAGTACTTC.

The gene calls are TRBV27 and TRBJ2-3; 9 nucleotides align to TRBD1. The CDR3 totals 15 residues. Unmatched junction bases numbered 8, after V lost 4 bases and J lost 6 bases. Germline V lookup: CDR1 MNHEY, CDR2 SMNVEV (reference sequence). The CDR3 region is CASSSRDRESDTQYF. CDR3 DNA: TGTGCCAGCAGTTCCCGGGACAGGGAATCGGATACGCAGTATTTT.